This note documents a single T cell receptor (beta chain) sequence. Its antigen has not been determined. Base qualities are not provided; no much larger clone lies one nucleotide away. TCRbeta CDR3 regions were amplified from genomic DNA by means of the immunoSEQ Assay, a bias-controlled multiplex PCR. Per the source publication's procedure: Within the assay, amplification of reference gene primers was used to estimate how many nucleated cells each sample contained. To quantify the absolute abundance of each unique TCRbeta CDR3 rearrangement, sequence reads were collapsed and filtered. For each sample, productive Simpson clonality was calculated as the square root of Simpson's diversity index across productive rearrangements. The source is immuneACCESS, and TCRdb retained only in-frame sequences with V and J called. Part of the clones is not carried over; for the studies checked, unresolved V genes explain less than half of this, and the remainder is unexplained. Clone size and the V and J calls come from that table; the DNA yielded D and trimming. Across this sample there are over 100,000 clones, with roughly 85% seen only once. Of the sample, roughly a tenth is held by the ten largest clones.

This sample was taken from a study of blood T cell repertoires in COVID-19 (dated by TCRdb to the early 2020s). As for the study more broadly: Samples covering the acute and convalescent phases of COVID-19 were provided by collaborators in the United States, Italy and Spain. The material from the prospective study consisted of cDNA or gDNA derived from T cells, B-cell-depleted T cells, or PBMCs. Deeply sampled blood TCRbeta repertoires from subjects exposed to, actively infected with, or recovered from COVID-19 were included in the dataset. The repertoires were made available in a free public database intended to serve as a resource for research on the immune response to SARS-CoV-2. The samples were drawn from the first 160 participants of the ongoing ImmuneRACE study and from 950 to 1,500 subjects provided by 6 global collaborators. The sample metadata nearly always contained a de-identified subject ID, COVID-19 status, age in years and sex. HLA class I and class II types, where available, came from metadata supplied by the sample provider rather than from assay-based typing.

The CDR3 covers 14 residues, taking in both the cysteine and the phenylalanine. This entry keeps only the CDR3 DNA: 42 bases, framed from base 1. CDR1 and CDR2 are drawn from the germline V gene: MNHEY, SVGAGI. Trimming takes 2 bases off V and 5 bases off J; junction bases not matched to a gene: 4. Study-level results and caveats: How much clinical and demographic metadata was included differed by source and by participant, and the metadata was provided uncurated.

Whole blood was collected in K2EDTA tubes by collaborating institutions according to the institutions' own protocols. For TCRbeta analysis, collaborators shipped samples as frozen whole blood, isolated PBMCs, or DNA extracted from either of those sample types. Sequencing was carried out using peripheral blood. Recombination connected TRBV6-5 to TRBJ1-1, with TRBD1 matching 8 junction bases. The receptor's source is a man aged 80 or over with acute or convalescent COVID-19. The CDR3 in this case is CASSYLQGETEAFF. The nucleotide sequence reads TGTGCCAGCAGTTACCTACAGGGGGAGACTGAAGCTTTCTTT.